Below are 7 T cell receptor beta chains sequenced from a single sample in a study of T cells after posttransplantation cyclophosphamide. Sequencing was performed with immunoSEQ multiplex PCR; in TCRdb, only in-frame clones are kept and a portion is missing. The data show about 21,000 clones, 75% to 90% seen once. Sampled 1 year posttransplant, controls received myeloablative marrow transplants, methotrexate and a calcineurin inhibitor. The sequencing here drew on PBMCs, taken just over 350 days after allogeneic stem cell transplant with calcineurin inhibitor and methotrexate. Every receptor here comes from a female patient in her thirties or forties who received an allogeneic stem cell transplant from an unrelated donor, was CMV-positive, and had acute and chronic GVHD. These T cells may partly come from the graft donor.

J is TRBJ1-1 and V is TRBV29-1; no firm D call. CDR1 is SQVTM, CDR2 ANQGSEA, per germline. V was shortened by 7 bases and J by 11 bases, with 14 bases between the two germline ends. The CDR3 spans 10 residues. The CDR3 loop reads CSATPAGAFF. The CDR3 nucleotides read TGCAGCGCGACCCCCGCCGGGGCTTTCTTT.

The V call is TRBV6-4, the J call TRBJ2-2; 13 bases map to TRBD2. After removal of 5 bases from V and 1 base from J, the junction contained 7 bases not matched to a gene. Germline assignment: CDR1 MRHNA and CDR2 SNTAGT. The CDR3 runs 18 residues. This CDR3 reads CASSTGLAGDENTGELFF. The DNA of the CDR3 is TGTGCCAGCAGTACCGGACTAGCGGGAGATGAGAACACCGGGGAGCTGTTTTTT.

For the CDR3, the DNA is TGCAGCGTTGCGAGAGGGAGAGATCAGCCCCAGCATTTT. It codes for CSVARGRDQPQHF. The chain is built from TRBV29-1 and TRBJ1-5; D is uncertain. CDR3 size: 13 residues. Per the germline V gene, CDR1 is SQVTM and CDR2 is ANQGSEA. The ends were cut back, 4 bases at V and 5 bases at J, with 12 bases in the middle. Together with reference TRBV29-1 and TRBJ1-5, the CDR3 gives the full variable domain: SAVISQKPSRDICQRGTSLTIQCQVDSQVTMMFWYRQQPGQSLTLIATANQGSEATYESGFVIDKFPISRPNLTFSTLTVSNMSPEDSSIYLCSVARGRDQPQHFGDGTRLSIL.

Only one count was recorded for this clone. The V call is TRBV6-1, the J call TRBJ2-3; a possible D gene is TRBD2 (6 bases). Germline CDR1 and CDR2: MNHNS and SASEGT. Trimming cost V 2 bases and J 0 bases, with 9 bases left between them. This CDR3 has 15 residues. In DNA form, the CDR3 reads TGTGCCAGCAGTGAAATCGCGGGAAGCACAGATACGCAGTATTTT. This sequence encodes CASSEIAGSTDTQYF.

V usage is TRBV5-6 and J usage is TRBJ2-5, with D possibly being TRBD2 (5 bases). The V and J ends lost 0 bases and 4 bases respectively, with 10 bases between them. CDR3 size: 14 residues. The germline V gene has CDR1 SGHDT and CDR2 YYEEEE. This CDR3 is CASSLVGAGETQYF. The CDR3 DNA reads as TGTGCCAGCAGCTTGGTGGGCGCGGGAGAGACCCAGTACTTC.

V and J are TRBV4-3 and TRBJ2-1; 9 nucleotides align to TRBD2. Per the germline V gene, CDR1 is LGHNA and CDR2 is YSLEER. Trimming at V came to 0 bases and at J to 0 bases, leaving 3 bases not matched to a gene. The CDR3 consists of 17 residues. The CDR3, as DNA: TGCGCCAGCAGCCAAGAGCCTAGCGGGACCTCCTACAATGAGCAGTTCTTC. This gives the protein CASSQEPSGTSYNEQFF.

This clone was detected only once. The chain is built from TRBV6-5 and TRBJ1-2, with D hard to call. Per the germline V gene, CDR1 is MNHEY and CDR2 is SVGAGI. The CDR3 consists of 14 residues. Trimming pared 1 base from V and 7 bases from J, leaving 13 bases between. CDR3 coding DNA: TGTGCCAGCAGTTACTACCCCGGGCGGGGTGGCTACACCTTC. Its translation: CASSYYPGRGGYTF.